One sample yielded the 26 T cell receptor beta chains listed below, sequenced in a study of shared clonotypes between healthy human individuals. As defined, naive CD8 cells were CD45RO-negative and positively selected for CCR7, with terminally differentiated effector memory CD45RA+ cells excluded. The repertoire was sequenced with immunoSEQ multiplex PCR; TCRdb's copy has only in-frame clones and lacks some. The table has 600,000 or so clones, roughly 98% seen once; the top ten hold less than 0.35%. The sequencing input was naive CD8+ T cells sorted from blood. All receptors derive from a man aged 25-45 years in good health.

This clone has only one observation. V is TRBV7-2 and J is TRBJ2-1; D unresolved. Germline loops: CDR1 SGHTA, CDR2 FQGNSA. The V end was cut by 4 bases, the J end by 3 bases, with 10 bases between. This CDR3 is built from 14 residues. CDR3 sequence: CASSSRQDYNEQFF. Written as DNA, the CDR3 is TGTGCCAGCAGCTCCCGACAAGACTACAATGAGCAGTTCTTC.

The chain recombines TRBV6-5 with TRBJ2-1; D uncertain. V dropped 8 bases and J dropped 7 bases, with 6 bases sitting between them. Looked up from germline, CDR1 is MNHEY and CDR2 is SVGAGI. This CDR3 comprises 10 residues. CDR3 sequence: CASPRNEQFF. The DNA for the CDR3 is TGTGCCAGCCCGAGGAATGAGCAGTTCTTC.

This clone was seen only once. The chain couples TRBV9 to TRBJ2-7, with D uncertain. Germline V gene sequence: CDR1 SGDLS, CDR2 YYNGEE. V was clipped by 3 bases and J by 2 bases, with 12 bases between them. The length of the CDR3 is 14 residues. CDR3 in DNA: TGTGCCAGCAGCGCCGAGGAAGGTGCCTACGAGCAGTACTTC. The encoded protein is CASSAEEGAYEQYF.

This rearrangement joins TRBV7-3 to TRBJ2-3; D ambiguous. The CDR3 consists of 15 residues. V lost 0 bases, J lost 1 base, and 8 bases lay in between. CDR1 SGHTA and CDR2 FQGTGA come from the germline V gene. CDR3 DNA sequence: TGTGCCAGCAGCTTAACATTACAGCGCACAGATACGCAGTATTTT. Encoded protein: CASSLTLQRTDTQYF.

The genes are TRBV7-9 and TRBJ2-1; D is unclear. The CDR3 contains 16 residues. Trimming stripped 5 bases from V and 0 bases from J, with 14 bases between. Germline V gene lookup returns CDR1 SEHNR and CDR2 FQNEAQ (reference sequence). In DNA form, the CDR3 reads TGTGCCAGCAGCATAGATACTGGAAGCTCCTACAATGAGCAGTTCTTC. Its protein is CASSIDTGSSYNEQFF.

V is TRBV7-9 and J is TRBJ1-4; 9 positions agree with TRBD1. The CDR3 covers 17 residues. Germline V CDR1 and CDR2: SEHNR, FQNEAQ (reference sequence). Trimming took 4 bases from V and 8 from J; bases not matched to a gene: 14. Here the CDR3 reads CASSSDTGGAFLEKLFF. As DNA, the CDR3 is TGTGCCAGCAGCTCAGACACAGGGGGCGCTTTTTTGGAAAAACTGTTTTTT.

CDR3 sequence: CASNGGFYEQYF. CDR3 nucleotides: TGTGCCAGCAACGGGGGTTTCTACGAGCAGTACTTC. The gene calls are TRBV2 and TRBJ2-7; TRBD2 is a possible D gene (6 bases). V was clipped by 7 bases and J by 3 bases, with 10 bases between them. The germline gives CDR1 SNHLY, CDR2 FYNNEI. This CDR3 has 12 residues.

The gene calls are TRBV7-9 and TRBJ2-7; D is unresolved. CDR1 and CDR2 (germline): SEHNR, FQNEAQ (reference sequence). V was trimmed by 1 base and J by 3 bases, leaving 7 bases between them. The CDR3 runs to 13 residues. In DNA form, the CDR3 reads TGTGCCAGCAGCTTAGTGCCGCTCTACGAGCAGTACTTC. Amino acid sequence: CASSLVPLYEQYF.

The chain carries TRBV13 and TRBJ2-7, with TRBD2 as a possible D gene (6 bases). The germline V gene encodes CDR1 PRHDT and CDR2 FYEKMQ (reference sequence). This CDR3 region has 13 residues. The V gene lost 5 bases and the J gene lost 5 bases, with 13 bases spanning the gap. As DNA, the CDR3 is TGTGCCAGCAGCCTCGGGGGACGTGACGAGCAGTACTTC. Translated: CASSLGGRDEQYF.

The chain uses TRBV7-9 and TRBJ1-3; D is unclear. Between the trimmed V and J ends, which lost 8 bases and 6 bases, there was a span of 14 bases. Germline values: CDR1 SEHNR, CDR2 FQNEAQ (reference sequence). This CDR3 region has 13 residues. CDR3 DNA: TGTGCCAGCTCTACTGGACGGGTAAACACCATATATTTT. Encoded protein: CASSTGRVNTIYF.

The chain recombines TRBV4-1 with TRBJ2-1; D may match TRBD1 or TRBD2 (5 bases each). Germline CDR1 and CDR2: MGHRA and YSYEKL. Trimming cost V 4 bases and J 4 bases, with 11 bases left between them. There are 14 residues in the CDR3. The CDR3 coding sequence is TGCGCCAGCAGCCGCCGGGACGCTTACAATGAGCAGTTCTTC. This sequence encodes CASSRRDAYNEQFF.

The rearrangement links TRBV4-1 to TRBJ2-1, with no clear D. The CDR3 is 13 residues long. Germline-derived CDR1 and CDR2 are MGHRA and YSYEKL. V was clipped by 1 base and J by 6 bases, with 7 bases between them. CDR3: CASSQGQPNEQFF. CDR3 nucleotides: TGCGCCAGCAGCCAAGGGCAGCCCAATGAGCAGTTCTTC.

This CDR3 is CASSLGTGPQHF. The CDR3, as DNA: TGTGCCAGCAGCTTGGGGACAGGGCCCCAGCATTTT. The V call is TRBV5-4, the J call TRBJ1-5; 7 positions match TRBD1. The junction had 0 bases not matched to a gene; V was cut back by 0 bases and J by 9 bases. Germline assignment: CDR1 SGHNT and CDR2 YYREEE (reference sequence). The CDR3 length is 12 residues.

CDR3 in amino acids: CASSSTRGAYNEQFF. The CDR3, as DNA: TGTGCCAGCAGCTCGACCCGGGGGGCGTACAATGAGCAGTTCTTC. The chain recombines TRBV7-9 with TRBJ2-1; D might be TRBD2 (7 bases). Between the trimmed V and J ends, which lost 4 bases and 4 bases, there was a span of 14 bases. This CDR3 has 15 amino acids. The germline gives CDR1 SEHNR, CDR2 FQNEAQ (reference sequence). The entire variable domain, with the rest obtained from reference TRBV7-9 and TRBJ2-1, is as follows: DTGVSQNPRHKITKRGQNVTFRCDPISEHNRLYWYRQTLGQGPEFLTYFQNEAQLEKSRLLSDRFSAERPKGSFSTLEIQRTEQGDSAMYLCASSSTRGAYNEQFFGPGTRLTVL.

V usage is TRBV4-1 and J usage is TRBJ1-1; D ambiguous. The CDR3 runs 14 residues. The germline V gene has CDR1 MGHRA and CDR2 YSYEKL. Trimming stripped 0 bases from V and 1 base from J, with 6 bases between. The CDR3: CASSQDSANTEAFF. CDR3 coding DNA: TGCGCCAGCAGCCAAGACAGCGCGAACACTGAAGCTTTCTTT.

The chain has TRBV7-2 and TRBJ2-5, with TRBD2 matching 8 bases. V lost 3 bases and J lost 5; bases outside the gene matches: 8. This CDR3 has 15 amino acids. In germline, CDR1 is SGHTA, CDR2 FQGNSA. CDR3 nucleotide sequence: TGTGCCAGCAGCTTTAATGGACTAGCTGGGGAGACCCAGTACTTC. Translated: CASSFNGLAGETQYF.

This chain uses TRBV6-5 with TRBJ2-1, with D perhaps TRBD2 (5 bases). The CDR3 has 15 residues. Germline values: CDR1 MNHEY, CDR2 SVGAGI. The V end was cut by 5 bases, the J end by 4 bases, with 15 bases between. The CDR3 sequence: CASSTGLPSYNEQFF. The CDR3 bases are TGTGCCAGCAGTACCGGACTTCCCTCTTACAATGAGCAGTTCTTC.

Concerning this clone: The identical CDR3 is also encoded by other nucleotide sequences in the sample. V and J are TRBV7-9 and TRBJ2-7, with D hard to call. The ends were cut back, 6 bases at V and 1 base at J, with 7 bases in the middle. This CDR3 spans 12 amino acids. CDR1 and CDR2 (germline): SEHNR, FQNEAQ (reference sequence). The CDR3 spells CASSSVSYEQYF. The DNA of the CDR3 is TGTGCCAGCAGTTCCGTTTCCTACGAGCAGTACTTC.

The chain has TRBV30 and TRBJ1-5; tentative D call: TRBD1 (5 bases). The ends were cut back, 3 bases at V and 5 bases at J, with 8 bases in the middle. Germline CDR1 GTSNPN, CDR2 SVGIG (reference sequence). The CDR3 spans 12 residues. The CDR3 sequence: CAWSPGDQPQHF. CDR3 coding DNA: TGTGCCTGGAGCCCGGGGGATCAGCCCCAGCATTTT. The full variable domain, in which reference TRBV30 and TRBJ1-5 provide the parts outside the CDR3, is SQTIHQWPATLVQPVGSPLSLECTVEGTSNPNLYWYRQAAGRGLQLLFYSVGIGQISSEVPQNLSASRPQDRQFILSSKKLLLSDSGFYLCAWSPGDQPQHFGDGTRLSIL.

This sequence joins TRBV15 and TRBJ2-3; TRBD1 matches 11 bases. Per the germline V gene, CDR1 is LNHNV and CDR2 is YYDKDF (reference sequence). V dropped 6 bases and J dropped 1; count of bases not matched to a gene: 6. CDR3 size: 16 residues. CDR3 region: CATRPWTGGGTDTQYF. CDR3 nucleotides: TGTGCCACCAGACCCTGGACAGGGGGCGGCACAGATACGCAGTATTTT.

V and J are TRBV5-1 and TRBJ1-4; D is uncertain. Germline V gene sequence: CDR1 SGHRS, CDR2 YFSETQ. The CDR3 covers 15 residues. V was pared by 4 bases and J by 1 base, with 11 bases between. The CDR3 is CASSPKVGTNEKLFF. The CDR3, as DNA: TGCGCCAGCAGCCCTAAGGTGGGAACTAATGAAAAACTGTTTTTT. Full variable domain (rest looked up from reference TRBV5-1 and TRBJ1-4): KAGVTQTPRYLIKTRGQQVTLSCSPISGHRSVSWYQQTPGQGLQFLFEYFSETQRNKGNFPGRFSGRQFSNSRSEMNVSTLELGDSALYLCASSPKVGTNEKLFFGSGTQLSVL.

The chain couples TRBV21-1 to TRBJ1-1; TRBD1 is the table's D call, not checked against the DNA. TRBV21-1 constitutes a pseudogene. CDR3 size: 18 residues. As DNA, the CDR3 is TGTGCCAGCAGCAAAGTTGTACCCTCAAATGGGGCGAACACTGAAGCTTTCTTT. Its translation is CASSKVVPSNGANTEAFF.

The chain is built from TRBV27 and TRBJ1-2; D call uncertain. The V and J ends lost 3 bases and 0 bases respectively, with 8 bases between them. The CDR3 has 14 residues. Germline CDR1 is MNHEY and CDR2 is SMNVEV (reference sequence). CDR3 in amino acids: CASSFGEANYGYTF. CDR3 nucleotides: TGTGCCAGCAGTTTCGGGGAAGCTAACTATGGCTACACCTTC.

The J gene is TRBJ1-2, the V gene TRBV28; D may be TRBD1 (5 bases). Germline V gene data show CDR1 as MDHEN and CDR2 as SYDVKM. The CDR3 sequence is 15 residues long. V was pared by 5 bases and J by 7 bases, with 20 bases between. CDR3 sequence (DNA): TGTGCCAGCAGTCTAGGTCTGGGGATTAGGGGTGGCTACACCTTC. It is translated as CASSLGLGIRGGYTF.

The rearrangement links TRBV7-9 to TRBJ2-7, with 8 bases aligning to TRBD2. J lost 0 bases, V lost 4 bases, and 11 bases had no gene match. Per the germline V gene, CDR1 is SEHNR and CDR2 is FQNEAQ (reference sequence). This CDR3 has 17 residues. The DNA for the CDR3 is TGTGCCAGCAGCTCCCACCCTAGCGGGTCACCCTCCTACGAGCAGTACTTC. Translated, it gives CASSSHPSGSPSYEQYF.

V is TRBV29-1 and J is TRBJ2-3, with 8 bases matching TRBD1. Germline-derived CDR1 and CDR2 are SQVTM and ANQGSEA. This CDR3 has 13 amino acids. The ends lost 3 bases at V and 3 bases at J; junction bases unmatched: 2. The CDR3 spells CSVDRTGTDTQYF. The CDR3 region has the DNA TGCAGCGTTGATCGGACAGGGACAGATACGCAGTATTTT.